The next 19 T cell receptor beta chains were all read from a single sample in a study of Graves' ophthalmopathy and Graves' hyperthyroidism. Amplified material comprised TCR beta CDR3 regions derived from RNA transcripts. HTBI-primed first-round RT-PCR preceded second-round multiplex PCR. TCRdb reprocessed the multiplex PCR reads with MiXCR, giving one entry per CDR3 protein. The profile shows roughly 600,000 distinct CDR3 sequences, under 45% of them singletons. The specimen sequenced was peripheral blood or thyroid tissue (not recorded which). Source of these receptors: an adult man with Graves' hyperthyroidism.

This clonotype showed up many times. This sequence joins TRBV4-1 and TRBJ1-1, with unresolved D. Trimming pared 3 bases from V and 6 bases from J, leaving 20 bases between. Germline V lookup: CDR1 MGHRA, CDR2 YSYEKL. This CDR3 is built from 16 residues. The CDR3 DNA reads TGCGCCAGCAGCCAGTTCCTCGGTTTTGTCGGACCTGAAGCTTTCTTT. Its protein product is CASSQFLGFVGPEAFF.

This clonotype was counted ten times or more. This chain uses TRBV20-1 with TRBJ1-2; 9 bases map to TRBD1. V was pared by 4 bases and J by 8 bases, with 11 bases of the junction left unmatched. Germline CDR1 and CDR2: DFQATT and SNEGSKA (reference sequence). The CDR3 has 14 amino acids. The chain's CDR3 is CSATSSQGAIGYTF. CDR3 nucleotides: TGCAGTGCTACGTCTTCACAGGGGGCTATAGGCTACACCTTC.

The chain recombines TRBV18 with TRBJ1-6; no clear D. Trimming left V 3 bases short and J 0 bases short, with 9 bases between. Germline V gene data show CDR1 as KGHSH and CDR2 as LQKENI. This CDR3 has 16 amino acids. CDR3 sequence reads: CASSPFGSSYNSPLHF. DNA for the CDR3: TGTGCCAGCTCACCTTTCGGCAGCTCCTATAATTCACCCCTCCACTTT.

The rearrangement joins TRBV7-9 to TRBJ2-1, with TRBD2 as a possible D gene (5 bases). The V and J ends lost 0 bases and 9 bases respectively, with 6 bases between them. The CDR3 length is 12 residues. The germline CDR1 and CDR2 sequences are SEHNR and FQNEAQ (reference sequence). CDR3 DNA sequence: TGTGCCAGCAGCTTAGCTGGACTTGAGCAGTTCTTC. The encoded protein is CASSLAGLEQFF.

Ten or more counts support this clonotype. This chain uses TRBV4-1 with TRBJ1-2; D is uncertain. This CDR3 is built from 13 residues. Trimming removed 1 base at V and 8 bases at J, with 11 bases between. Germline V lookup: CDR1 MGHRA, CDR2 YSYEKL. The CDR3 spells CASSQGAAKGYTF. The CDR3 DNA reads as TGCGCCAGCAGCCAAGGCGCAGCAAAAGGCTACACCTTC.

This clonotype has a count of ten or more. The J gene is TRBJ1-2, the V gene TRBV14; D not certain. This CDR3 region has 15 residues. CDR1 is SGHDN, CDR2 FVKESK, per germline. V gave up 0 bases and J gave up 4 bases, with 12 bases separating them. The CDR3 DNA follows: TGTGCCAGCAGCCAAGATATTTCCCCCGCCTATGGCTACACCTTC. It translates to CASSQDISPAYGYTF.

As to this clonotype: A much bigger clone sits one base away, suggesting this may be a read error. The V and J genes are TRBV20-1 and TRBJ1-4; 7 bases line up with TRBD1. Germline CDR1 is DFQATT and CDR2 is SNEGSKA (reference sequence). This CDR3 spans 16 amino acids. The CDR3 nucleotides read TGCAGTGCTAGGGGTCGACAGGGAGGGCCGTCGGCAAAACCGTTTTTT. This gives the protein CSARGRQGGPSAKPFF.

This clonotype was counted many times. This chain joins TRBV6-5 and TRBJ1-2; D is ambiguous. Germline CDR1 MNHEY, CDR2 SVGAGI. Trimming stripped 6 bases from V and 6 bases from J, with 14 bases between. This CDR3 is 13 amino acids long. CDR3 bases: TGTGCCAGCAGCAACAGTTGGGCTGATGGCTACACCTTC. Protein: CASSNSWADGYTF.

A word on this clonotype: Given a much more abundant clone one base away, this may be a read error. The chain uses TRBV6-5 and TRBJ1-6; D call uncertain. Germline V gene sequence: CDR1 MNHEY, CDR2 SVGAGI. The CDR3 runs to 14 residues. Trimming cost V 5 bases and J 10 bases, with 15 bases left between them. CDR3 DNA: TGTGCCAGCAGTGAAGCGGAATTCGGCTCACCCCTCCACTTT. Translating it yields CASSEAEFGSPLHF.

This clonotype was detected only a few times. An end of the junction differs from the germline gene, which may be a read error. The chain links TRBV7-9 to TRBJ2-7; D unresolved. Germline V lookup: CDR1 SEHNR, CDR2 FQNEAQ (reference sequence). The CDR3 totals 12 residues. The CDR3 reads CAGSSLGYEQYF. The CDR3 nucleotides read TGTGCCGGCAGCTCCTTGGGGTACGAGCAGTACTTC.

This clonotype was counted at least ten times. J is TRBJ1-5 and V is TRBV4-1; unclear D gene. Per the germline V gene, CDR1 is MGHRA and CDR2 is YSYEKL. Trimming cost V 1 base and J 2 bases, with 6 bases left between them. This CDR3 is 14 amino acids long. CDR3 protein: CASSQVAGNQPQHF. The CDR3 region has the DNA TGCGCCAGCAGCCAAGTGGCAGGCAATCAGCCCCAGCATTTT.

V usage is TRBV7-2 and J usage is TRBJ2-7, with TRBD1 as a possible D gene (6 bases). V was pared by 4 bases and J by 3 bases, with 13 bases between. Germline V lookup: CDR1 SGHTA, CDR2 FQGNSA. The CDR3 sequence is 14 residues long. Here the CDR3 reads CASSSGTHHYEQYF. CDR3 nucleotide sequence: TGTGCCAGCAGCTCCGGGACACACCACTACGAGCAGTACTTC.

This clonotype showed up just a few times. The CDR3 region is CASKGSGEEKLFF. CDR3 DNA sequence: TGTGCCAGCAAGGGGTCGGGAGAAGAAAAACTGTTTTTT. The V call is TRBV6-5, the J call TRBJ1-4; the D gene is possibly TRBD1 (5 bases). V was trimmed by 7 bases and J by 8 bases, leaving 14 bases between them. Per germline, CDR1 MNHEY and CDR2 SVGAGI. The CDR3 is 13 amino acids.

The J gene is TRBJ2-5, the V gene TRBV2; 10 bases are a match to TRBD2. The J call is doubtful: the DNA matches TRBJ2-1 better. Germline V gene lookup returns CDR1 SNHLY and CDR2 FYNNEI. The CDR3 consists of 15 residues. The CDR3 region has the DNA TGTGCCAGCAGTGAGTTTCCTAGCGGGAGTGGTGAGCAGTTCTTC. Encoded protein: CASSEFPSGSGEQFF.

The chain has TRBV6-6 and TRBJ1-1; D might be TRBD1 (5 bases). Germline V gene sequence: CDR1 MNHNY, CDR2 SVGAGI (reference sequence). This CDR3 is built from 13 residues. Trimming cost V 7 bases and J 7 bases, with 16 bases left between them. This chain's CDR3 is CASTTAGRDEAFF. CDR3 nucleotides: TGTGCCAGCACCACTGCAGGGCGTGATGAAGCTTTCTTT.

Worth noting for this clonotype: A single base separates this from a much larger clone, so it may be a read error. The rearrangement joins TRBV6-5 to TRBJ2-6, with TRBD1 as a possible D gene (5 bases). This CDR3 region has 15 residues. CDR1 and CDR2 (germline): MNHEY, SVGAGI. Written as DNA, the CDR3 is TGTGCCAGCCGTTTGGGCGAAGCTGGGGCCAACGTCCTGGCTTTC. It encodes CASRLGEAGANVLAF.

Only a few counts were recorded for this clonotype. The DNA of the CDR3 is TGTGCCAGCTGCCGGCCGGGGAGCAATCAGCCCCAGCATTTT. Residues: CASCRPGSNQPQHF. The chain links TRBV28 to TRBJ1-5, with D unclear. From germline, CDR1 is MDHEN and CDR2 SYDVKM. This CDR3 has 14 amino acids. V gave up 8 bases and J gave up 1 base, with 12 bases separating them.

This clonotype was recorded many times. For the CDR3, the DNA is TGCAGCGTTGGGGGACAGGGAGACAATCAGCCCCAGCATTTT. It yields the protein CSVGGQGDNQPQHF. This rearrangement joins TRBV29-1 to TRBJ1-5; TRBD1 agrees at 9 bases. This CDR3 contains 14 residues. CDR1 is SQVTM and CDR2 is ANQGSEA in the germline V gene. The junction had 4 bases not matched to a gene; V was cut back by 4 bases and J by 3 bases.

This chain uses TRBV25-1 with TRBJ1-5, with 8 bases matching TRBD1. Germline CDR1 reads MGHDK; CDR2 reads SYGVNS. The CDR3 consists of 13 residues. CDR3 DNA: TGTGCTAGCGCGGACAGGGAAGATCAGCCCCAGCATTTT. It is translated as CASADREDQPQHF. Variable domain in full (rest from reference TRBV25-1 and TRBJ1-5): EADIYQTPRYLVIGTGKKITLECSQTMGHDKMYWYQQDPGMELHLIHYSYGVNSTEKGDLSSESTVSRIRTEHFPLTLESARPSHTSQYLCASADREDQPQHFGDGTRLSIL.